This T cell receptor (beta chain) was found in a study of technical replicates of blood from a few donors. This CDR3 has 16 residues. V was pared by 6 bases and J by 4 bases, with 18 bases between. Germline values: CDR1 MDHEN, CDR2 SYDVKM. Produced via immunoSEQ multiplex PCR; TCRdb's table is partial and in-frame only. Of about 85,000 clones in the sample, about 95% are singletons; the top ten hold roughly 0.25%. The clonotype was recovered from a human donor in good health. Sequenced sample: T cells isolated from PBMCs. The rearrangement joins TRBV28 to TRBJ2-2; possible D gene TRBD1, 5 bases. The CDR3: CASRSSRQPRTGELFF. The CDR3 DNA follows: TGTGCCAGCAGATCTTCGCGACAGCCCCGCACCGGGGAGCTGTTTTTT.